This T cell receptor (beta chain) came from a study of T cell clones after liver transplantation. The overall study: Pre-transplant mixed lymphocyte reactions yielded third-party-reactive TCRbeta sequences as comparators for graft-donor-reactive sequences.

Study-level points and caveats: A larger donor-reactive than third-party decline suggested partial antigen-specific deletion.

Trimming removed 5 bases from V and 5 bases from J, with 18 bases in between. CDR3 length equals 16 residues. Looked up from germline, CDR1 is MDHEN and CDR2 is SYDVKM. Generated by immunoSEQ multiplex PCR, the TCRdb table keeps only in-frame clones and is missing some. The sample gives tens of thousands of clones, about 82% of which show up once; about 0.45% is in the top ten. Details on this clone: What it binds is not known.

This TCR derives from a human patient who received a liver transplant. Some of these T cells may belong to the graft donor. The sample was CD4+ T cells from blood, taken 45 to 47 months after liver transplant. The chain joins TRBV28 to TRBJ2-2; D gene unclear. CDR3 nucleotide sequence: TGTGCCAGCAGTCGTGACGGTGGCACCCGGACCGGGGAGCTGTTTTTT. Residues: CASSRDGGTRTGELFF.